Following are 22 T cell receptor beta chains from one sample sequenced in a study of T cell responses to AZD1222 COVID-19 vaccine. Profiled with immunoSEQ multiplex PCR; TCRdb holds only in-frame clones, not every one. The top ten clones hold about 2.5% of a sample with 150,000 or so clones, about 92% of them seen once. Sequencing was performed on peripheral blood, taken on day 0 of AZD1222 vaccination. Every receptor here comes from an adult in good health.

The chain has TRBV7-6 and TRBJ1-2; D possibly corresponds to TRBD1 (6 bases). V dropped 2 bases and J dropped 0 bases, with 13 bases sitting between them. CDR3 length: 16 residues. Germline CDR1 is SGHVS and CDR2 is FNYEAQ. The CDR3 DNA sequence: TGTGCCAGCAGCTTATGGGGGGGACAAACTAACTATGGCTACACCTTC. It is translated as CASSLWGGQTNYGYTF. Combining the CDR3 with reference TRBV7-6 and TRBJ1-2 gives the whole variable domain GAGVSQSPRYKVTKRGQDVALRCDPISGHVSLYWYRQALGQGPEFLTYFNYEAQQDKSGLPNDRFSAERPEGSISTLTIQRTEQRDSAMYRCASSLWGGQTNYGYTFGSGTRLTVV.

The V call is TRBV10-1, the J call TRBJ2-1; perhaps TRBD2 as D (5 bases). Germline values: CDR1 WNHNN, CDR2 SYGVQD (reference sequence). The CDR3 length is 15 residues. Trimming took 3 bases from V and 7 from J, leaving 16 bases between them. CDR3 sequence: CASSDEGSGANEQFF. The CDR3 coding sequence is TGCGCCAGCAGTGATGAGGGAAGCGGAGCGAATGAGCAGTTCTTC.

J is TRBJ1-2 and V is TRBV28; 7 nucleotides agree with TRBD1. Per germline, CDR1 MDHEN and CDR2 SYDVKM. With V trimmed by 6 bases and J by 4 bases, 17 bases remained unmatched. The CDR3 extends over 17 amino acids. The CDR3 reads CASSSPTGRIGVYGYTF. The CDR3 bases are TGTGCCAGCAGCTCACCGACAGGGAGGATTGGTGTCTATGGCTACACCTTC.

This rearrangement joins TRBV27 to TRBJ1-5; D unresolved. V dropped 10 bases and J dropped 5 bases, with 18 bases sitting between them. Germline lookup yields CDR1 MNHEY and CDR2 SMNVEV (reference sequence). The CDR3 consists of 14 residues. CDR3 amino acids: CATPSADMDQPQHF. CDR3 nucleotides: TGTGCCACCCCGTCAGCGGATATGGATCAGCCCCAGCATTTT.

V and J are TRBV5-6 and TRBJ2-7; D remains ambiguous. CDR1 and CDR2 from the germline V gene are SGHDT and YYEEEE. V was pared by 0 bases and J by 3 bases, with 13 bases between. The CDR3 is 15 residues long. CDR3 in DNA: TGTGCCAGCAGCTTGGGGCGGCTAGTGATCTACGAGCAGTACTTC. This translates into CASSLGRLVIYEQYF.

J is TRBJ1-1 and V is TRBV15; no clear D gene. This CDR3 has 11 residues. Trimming stripped 5 bases from V and 3 bases from J, with 4 bases between. The germline V gene has CDR1 LNHNV and CDR2 YYDKDF (reference sequence). CDR3 residues: CATSGYTEAFF. Here the CDR3 DNA reads TGTGCCACCAGCGGGTACACTGAAGCTTTCTTT.

This clone has only one observation. J is TRBJ2-3 and V is TRBV5-1, with D tentatively TRBD2 (6 bases). Between the trimmed V and J ends, which lost 2 bases and 2 bases, there was a span of 15 bases. Germline values: CDR1 SGHRS, CDR2 YFSETQ. This CDR3 region has 16 residues. The CDR3 loop reads CASSFAGPATTDTQYF. In nucleotides, the CDR3 is TGCGCCAGCAGCTTCGCGGGACCGGCAACCACAGATACGCAGTATTTT. The full variable domain, its missing parts supplied by reference TRBV5-1 and TRBJ2-3, is KAGVTQTPRYLIKTRGQQVTLSCSPISGHRSVSWYQQTPGQGLQFLFEYFSETQRNKGNFPGRFSGRQFSNSRSEMNVSTLELGDSALYLCASSFAGPATTDTQYFGPGTRLTVL.

The rearrangement uses TRBV18 and TRBJ1-1; D is unresolved. V lost 3 bases to trimming and J lost 1 base, with 9 bases between them. The CDR3 contains 14 residues. From germline, CDR1 is KGHSH and CDR2 LQKENI. CDR3: CASSPTEGNTEAFF. As DNA, the CDR3 is TGTGCCAGCTCACCGACCGAGGGGAACACTGAAGCTTTCTTT.

The V gene is TRBV9, the J gene TRBJ2-3; D possibly matches TRBD1 or TRBD2 (5 bases each). Trimming cost V 6 bases and J 0 bases, with 14 bases left between them. This CDR3 has 15 residues. Germline V gives CDR1 SGDLS, CDR2 YYNGEE. As DNA, the CDR3 is TGTGCCAGCACCCCCGGGACCCTTAGCACAGATACGCAGTATTTT. It translates to CASTPGTLSTDTQYF.

V gene TRBV11-2 combines with J gene TRBJ2-2; D may be TRBD2 (6 bases). The CDR3 extends over 15 amino acids. Trimming left V 3 bases short and J 5 bases short, with 13 bases between. CDR1 is SGHAT, CDR2 FQNNGV, per germline. CDR3 loop: CASSLGTGHTGELFF. DNA of the CDR3: TGTGCCAGCAGCTTGGGGACTGGACATACCGGGGAGCTGTTTTTT.

The V call is TRBV6-2 or TRBV6-3, the J call TRBJ1-2; D uncertain. V was shortened by 5 bases and J by 3 bases, with 10 bases between the two germline ends. Germline CDR1 MNHEY, CDR2 SVGEGT. This CDR3 region has 13 residues. CDR3 amino acids: CASSNRAHYGYTF. CDR3 DNA: TGTGCCAGCAGTAACCGGGCCCACTATGGCTACACCTTC.

V and J are TRBV19 and TRBJ1-6, with 7 bases lining up with TRBD1. Germline CDR1 is LNHDA and CDR2 is SQIVND (reference sequence). This CDR3 contains 15 residues. The ends lost 7 bases at V and 5 bases at J; junction bases unmatched: 8. The CDR3 sequence: CASTPTGKNNSPLHF. For the CDR3, the DNA is TGTGCCAGTACCCCGACAGGGAAGAATAATTCACCCCTCCACTTT.

V is TRBV6-5 and J is TRBJ2-1, with unresolved D. Between the trimmed V and J ends, which lost 5 bases and 0 bases, there was a span of 11 bases. Per the germline V gene, CDR1 is MNHEY and CDR2 is SVGAGI. CDR3 length: 15 amino acids. CDR3 nucleotides: TGTGCCAGCAGTCAGGACCGGAGCTCCTACAATGAGCAGTTCTTC. This gives the protein CASSQDRSSYNEQFF.

The V and J genes are TRBV5-1 and TRBJ1-4; possible D gene TRBD1, 5 bases. Trimming shortened V by 2 bases and J by 0 bases, and 8 bases separated the two germline ends. Per the germline V gene, CDR1 is SGHRS and CDR2 is YFSETQ. This CDR3 spans 15 amino acids. Written as DNA, the CDR3 is TGCGCCAGCAGCTTCGGGGCGGCAACTAATGAAAAACTGTTTTTT. It is translated as CASSFGAATNEKLFF.

The chain links TRBV9 to TRBJ1-4; a possible D gene is TRBD1 (5 bases). Trimming removed 2 bases at V and 8 bases at J, with 13 bases between. Germline V gives CDR1 SGDLS, CDR2 YYNGEE. The CDR3 totals 14 residues. The CDR3 DNA reads TGTGCCAGCAGCGTTGCTGGGGGTAGCGAAAAACTGTTTTTT. Translation gives CASSVAGGSEKLFF.

This clone appeared once. The V call is TRBV2, the J call TRBJ2-1; TRBD1 or TRBD2 may be the D gene (5 bases each). Trimming removed 4 bases from V and 6 bases from J, with 25 bases in between. The CDR3 covers 18 residues. Germline CDR1 reads SNHLY; CDR2 reads FYNNEI. CDR3 bases: TGTGCCAGCAGTGGGACTCAATTGACGGGGACCCAAAGCAATGAGCAGTTCTTC. As protein: CASSGTQLTGTQSNEQFF. The full variable domain, in which reference TRBV2 and TRBJ2-1 provide the parts outside the CDR3, is EPEVTQTPSHQVTQMGQEVILRCVPISNHLYFYWYRQILGQKVEFLVSFYNNEISEKSEIFDDQFSVERPDGSNFTLKIRSTKLEDSAMYFCASSGTQLTGTQSNEQFFGPGTRLTVL.

This clone was observed once. J is TRBJ1-5 and V is TRBV5-1, with D hard to call. The CDR3 sequence is 16 residues long. CDR1 is SGHRS and CDR2 is YFSETQ in the germline V gene. V was cut by 4 bases and J by 2 bases, with 16 bases left in between. CDR3 DNA: TGCGCCAGCAGCCCGGGAGGTGTCACTCGCAATCAGCCCCAGCATTTT. It encodes CASSPGGVTRNQPQHF. The full variable domain, with the rest looked up from reference TRBV5-1 and TRBJ1-5, is KAGVTQTPRYLIKTRGQQVTLSCSPISGHRSVSWYQQTPGQGLQFLFEYFSETQRNKGNFPGRFSGRQFSNSRSEMNVSTLELGDSALYLCASSPGGVTRNQPQHFGDGTRLSIL.

The chain uses TRBV5-1 and TRBJ1-2, with TRBD1 identical over 9 bases. The CDR3 runs to 13 residues. J lost 3 bases, V lost 4 bases, and 1 base had no gene match. From germline, CDR1 is SGHRS and CDR2 YFSETQ. In nucleotides, the CDR3 is TGCGCCAGCAGCGGGACAGGGTACTATGGCTACACCTTC. Translation gives CASSGTGYYGYTF.

The chain employs TRBV2 and TRBJ2-1; 8 nucleotides line up with TRBD2. J was trimmed by 4 bases and V by 8 bases; bases with no gene match: 7. This CDR3 is 14 amino acids long. Germline loops: CDR1 SNHLY, CDR2 FYNNEI. The CDR3 reads CASPGTSVYNEQFF. The CDR3 nucleotides read TGTGCCAGCCCAGGGACTAGTGTGTACAATGAGCAGTTCTTC.

This sequence joins TRBV10-3 and TRBJ1-2, with unresolved D. CDR1 ENHRY and CDR2 SYGVKD come from the germline V gene. Trimming removed 6 bases at V and 8 bases at J, with 10 bases between. The CDR3 consists of 11 residues. The CDR3 protein is CAIRGSMGYTF. The CDR3 DNA reads as TGTGCCATCAGAGGCAGTATGGGCTACACCTTC.

J is TRBJ1-1 and V is TRBV18; no clear D gene. Germline V gene lookup returns CDR1 KGHSH and CDR2 LQKENI. The CDR3 spans 13 residues. V lost 4 bases, J lost 1 base, and 7 bases lay in between. CDR3: CASSQARNTEAFF. CDR3 sequence (DNA): TGTGCCAGCTCACAGGCCAGGAACACTGAAGCTTTCTTT.

The V gene is TRBV20-1, the J gene TRBJ2-7, with TRBD2 as a possible D gene (6 bases). The V and J ends lost 7 bases and 2 bases respectively, with 9 bases between them. The germline V gene has CDR1 DFQATT and CDR2 SNEGSKA (reference sequence). The CDR3 extends over 11 amino acids. In DNA, the CDR3 is TGCAGTGGGGACTTAGCCTACGAGCAGTACTTC. Translation gives CSGDLAYEQYF.